One sample yielded the 20 T cell receptor beta chains listed below, sequenced in a study of human T cells and chemical hapten exposure. Documented time point: patch test 3, about 24 weeks after DPC sensitization. The treatment denotes: therapeutic diphenylcyclopropenone sensitization with weekly scalp DPC. TCRdb ran MiXCR on the RACE reads and lists one entry per CDR3 protein. This table holds about 170,000 distinct CDR3 sequences, 28% found once. The source material was whole blood, sampled in connection with sensitization to the hapten diphenylcyclopropenone (DPC). The receptors were sampled from a young woman with alopecia areata. Some clones in this sample may be carry-over from other donors' samples.

The chain recombines TRBV7-2 with TRBJ1-3; D uncertain. Per the germline V gene, CDR1 is SGHTA and CDR2 is FQGNSA. The CDR3 is 16 residues long. Deletions cut 0 bases from V and 1 base from J, with 10 bases between. CDR3 sequence reads: CASSLAGAGSGNTIYF. The CDR3 DNA reads as TGTGCCAGCAGCTTAGCCGGCGCGGGATCTGGAAACACCATATATTTT.

There are a few counts of this clonotype. J is TRBJ2-5 and V is TRBV7-9, with a tentative D call TRBD2 (5 bases). The length of the CDR3 is 14 residues. Germline V gene data show CDR1 as SEHNR and CDR2 as FQNEAQ (reference sequence). Trimming took 0 bases from V and 3 from J, leaving 8 bases between them. Here the CDR3 reads CASSLARAEETQYF. CDR3 coding DNA: TGTGCCAGCAGCTTAGCGAGGGCGGAAGAGACCCAGTACTTC.

This sequence joins TRBV4-1 and TRBJ1-1, with 7 bases matching TRBD1. CDR1 MGHRA and CDR2 YSYEKL come from the germline V gene. CDR3 size: 13 residues. V lost 4 bases, J lost 11 bases, and 10 bases stayed unmatched. The DNA for the CDR3 is TGCGCCAGCAGCCCCTGGACAGGCACGATGGCTTTCTTT. Its translation: CASSPWTGTMAFF.

V and J are TRBV9 and TRBJ2-2; D is unclear. This CDR3 comprises 16 residues. Trimming took off 1 base at V and 0 bases at J, with 10 bases between the two ends. Per germline, CDR1 SGDLS and CDR2 YYNGEE. The DNA of the CDR3 is TGTGCCAGCAGCGTATGGTCTCAGGCGAACACCGGGGAGCTGTTTTTT. It specifies CASSVWSQANTGELFF.

In regard to this clonotype: Given a much more abundant clone one base away, this may be a read error. V is TRBV20-1 and J is TRBJ1-1; 9 bases line up with TRBD1. J lost 5 bases, V lost 7 bases, and 8 bases had no gene match. The germline V gene encodes CDR1 DFQATT and CDR2 SNEGSKA (reference sequence). CDR3 length: 13 amino acids. The CDR3 DNA follows: TGCAGTGGGTCACCGGGACAGGGTACTGAAGCTTTCTTT. This encodes CSGSPGQGTEAFF.

This chain connects TRBV21-1 to TRBJ2-2; the table's TRBD2 call for D was not verified on the DNA. TRBV21-1 is a pseudogene segment. The CDR3 is 23 residues long. The CDR3 region is CASSKPAPSGMLRRKDTHMELFF. The CDR3 DNA reads as TGTGCCAGCAGCAAACCAGCCCCTAGCGGGATGCTCCGAAGAAAAGACACTCATATGGAGCTGTTTTTT.

Regarding this clonotype: A much larger clone lies a single base off, so this may be a read error. The genes are TRBV20-1 and TRBJ1-2; 8 bases are shared with TRBD1. This CDR3 has 13 amino acids. V lost 8 bases to trimming and J lost 10 bases; unmatched junction nucleotides: 15. Germline values: CDR1 DFQATT, CDR2 SNEGSKA (reference sequence). The CDR3: CSTSQDRAGTYTF. The CDR3 DNA reads TGCAGTACTTCCCAGGACAGGGCGGGGACCTACACCTTC.

This clonotype was detected a few times. The chain has TRBV12-3 or TRBV12-4 and TRBJ1-5; D unresolved. The CDR3 totals 14 residues. V gave up 6 bases and J gave up 3 bases, with 12 bases separating them. The CDR3 nucleotides are TGTGCCAGCAGCTTCCGGCCTAACAATCAGCCCCAGCATTTT. The encoded protein is CASSFRPNNQPQHF.

This clonotype was seen a few times. The chain links TRBV7-3 to TRBJ2-1; D perhaps matches TRBD2 (6 bases). CDR1 SGHTA and CDR2 FQGTGA come from the germline V gene. This CDR3 spans 15 amino acids. V lost 4 bases to trimming and J lost 3 bases, with 13 bases between them. Here the CDR3 reads CASSSPSGVYNEQFF. The CDR3 nucleotides read TGTGCCAGCAGCTCCCCGTCGGGAGTCTACAATGAGCAGTTCTTC.

There are a few counts of this clonotype. The chain uses TRBV28 and TRBJ2-4; maybe TRBD1 (6 bases). Per germline, CDR1 MDHEN and CDR2 SYDVKM. Trimming removed 4 bases from V and 6 bases from J, with 10 bases in between. The CDR3 is 13 residues long. CDR3 DNA sequence: TGTGCCAGCAGTTCCGACAGGCTAAACATTCAGTACTTC. The encoded protein is CASSSDRLNIQYF. Combining the CDR3 with reference TRBV28 and TRBJ2-4 gives the whole variable domain DVKVTQSSRYLVKRTGEKVFLECVQDMDHENMFWYRQDPGLGLRLIYFSYDVKMKEKGDIPEGYSVSREKKERFSLILESASTNQTSMYLCASSSDRLNIQYFGAGTRLSVL.

This sequence joins TRBV29-1 and TRBJ2-1; weak D call: TRBD2 (5 bases). Trimming left V 7 bases short and J 4 bases short, with 14 bases between. The CDR3 contains 13 residues. Germline values: CDR1 SQVTM, CDR2 ANQGSEA. The CDR3 sequence is CSGEISGYNEQFF. DNA of the CDR3: TGCAGCGGCGAGATCAGCGGTTACAATGAGCAGTTCTTC.

The chain uses TRBV9 and TRBJ2-1; TRBD2 matches 10 bases. The CDR3 is 18 amino acids. V was clipped by 0 bases and J by 6 bases; unmatched bases: 12. CDR1 and CDR2 from the germline V gene are SGDLS and YYNGEE. Written as DNA, the CDR3 is TGTGCCAGCAGCGTAGATGGGGCTAGCGGGAGCCAGAGCAATGAGCAGTTCTTC. The encoded protein is CASSVDGASGSQSNEQFF.

This clonotype was found a few times. The genes are TRBV11-2 and TRBJ1-2; D is uncertain. Germline CDR1 SGHAT, CDR2 FQNNGV. V was cut by 2 bases and J by 4 bases, with 8 bases left in between. This CDR3 has 13 residues. The CDR3 reads CASSLTGIYGYTF. As DNA, the CDR3 is TGTGCCAGCAGCTTAACGGGTATCTATGGCTACACCTTC. Complete variable domain (other parts from reference TRBV11-2 and TRBJ1-2): EAGVAQSPRYKIIEKRQSVAFWCNPISGHATLYWYQQILGQGPKLLIQFQNNGVVDDSQLPKDRFSAERLKGVDSTLKIQPAKLEDSAVYLCASSLTGIYGYTFGSGTRLTVV.

This clonotype came up a few times. V and J are TRBV15 and TRBJ2-3; the D gene is possibly TRBD2 (5 bases). CDR1 is LNHNV, CDR2 YYDKDF, per germline (reference sequence). The CDR3 covers 17 residues. V gave up 2 bases and J gave up 3 bases, with 18 bases separating them. The CDR3 protein is CATSRWPLGEGTDTQYF. In DNA, the CDR3 is TGTGCCACCAGCAGATGGCCTCTAGGAGAGGGAACAGATACGCAGTATTTT.

This chain uses TRBV24-1 with TRBJ1-5, with D perhaps matching TRBD1 (6 bases). Trimming left V 3 bases short and J 6 bases short, with 11 bases between. The CDR3 spans 14 residues. From germline, CDR1 is KGHDR and CDR2 SFDVKD. CDR3 DNA sequence: TGTGCCACCAGTGATGCTACAGGGCGTCAGCCCCAGCATTTT. Encoded protein: CATSDATGRQPQHF.

This chain connects TRBV12-5 to TRBJ1-2, with 7 positions matching TRBD1. CDR1 is LGHNT, CDR2 FRNRAP, per germline. V trimming: 4 bases; J trimming: 3 bases; junction bases outside the gene matches: 11. The CDR3 runs 16 residues. The CDR3 coding sequence is TGTGCTAGTGGTTCCCCGGAGGGAGGGGGCGACTATGGCTACACCTTC. It encodes CASGSPEGGGDYGYTF.

This clonotype appeared a few times. The V and J genes are TRBV6-2 or TRBV6-3 and TRBJ2-2, with 14 positions matching TRBD2. V lost 5 bases and J lost 6; bases outside the gene matches: 5. Germline CDR1 reads MNHEY; CDR2 reads SVGEGT. The CDR3 contains 16 residues. The CDR3 bases are TGTGCCAGCAGTCAGGGACTAGCGGGAGAAGCCGGGGAGCTGTTTTTT. Translation gives CASSQGLAGEAGELFF.

This clonotype was counted between two and nine times. The V and J genes are TRBV20-1 and TRBJ2-6; TRBD1 matches 7 bases. The junction had 10 bases not matched to a gene; V was cut back by 6 bases and J by 11 bases. The germline CDR1 and CDR2 sequences are DFQATT and SNEGSKA (reference sequence). The CDR3 has 13 residues. The CDR3 coding sequence is TGCAGTGCCCGGGACAGACGTGCCGACGTCCTGACTTTC. It yields the protein CSARDRRADVLTF.

V gene TRBV9 combines with J gene TRBJ2-5, with 11 bases that match TRBD2. Germline V lookup: CDR1 SGDLS, CDR2 YYNGEE. The CDR3 runs 16 residues. Losses at the gene ends were 0 bases for V and 4 bases for J; bases not matched to a gene: 5. CDR3 nucleotide sequence: TGTGCCAGCAGCGTAGATGTTAGCGGGAGGGGAGAGACCCAGTACTTC. It specifies CASSVDVSGRGETQYF.

This chain joins TRBV27 and TRBJ1-6; 8 bases are shared with TRBD1. The V and J ends lost 5 bases and 5 bases, in that order; junction bases with no gene match: 14. Germline CDR1 and CDR2: MNHEY and SMNVEV (reference sequence). The CDR3 spans 18 residues. The CDR3 nucleotides read TGTGCCAGCAGTCCCCGGGACAGGTCTCCATACAATAATTCACCCCTCCACTTT. Its protein is CASSPRDRSPYNNSPLHF.